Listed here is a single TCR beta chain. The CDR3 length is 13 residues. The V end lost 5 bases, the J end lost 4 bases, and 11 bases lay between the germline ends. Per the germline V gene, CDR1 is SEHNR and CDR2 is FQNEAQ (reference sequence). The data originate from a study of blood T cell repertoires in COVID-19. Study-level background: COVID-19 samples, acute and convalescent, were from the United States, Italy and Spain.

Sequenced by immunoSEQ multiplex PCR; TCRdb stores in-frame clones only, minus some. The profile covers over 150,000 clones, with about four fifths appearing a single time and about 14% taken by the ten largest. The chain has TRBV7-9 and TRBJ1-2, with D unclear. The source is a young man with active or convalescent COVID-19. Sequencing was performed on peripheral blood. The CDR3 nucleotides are TGTGCCAGCAGCCGAACGGAGTCCTATGGCTACACCTTC. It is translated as CASSRTESYGYTF.